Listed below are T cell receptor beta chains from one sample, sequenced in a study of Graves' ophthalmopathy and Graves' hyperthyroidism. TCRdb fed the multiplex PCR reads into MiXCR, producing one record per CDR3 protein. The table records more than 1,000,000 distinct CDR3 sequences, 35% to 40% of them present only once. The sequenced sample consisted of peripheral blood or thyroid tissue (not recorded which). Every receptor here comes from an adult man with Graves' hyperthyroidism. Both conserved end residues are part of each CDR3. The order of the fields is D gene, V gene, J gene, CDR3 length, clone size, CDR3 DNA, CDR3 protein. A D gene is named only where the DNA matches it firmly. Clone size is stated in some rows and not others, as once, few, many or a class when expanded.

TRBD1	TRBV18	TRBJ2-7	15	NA	TGTGCCAGCTCACCTGGGGGGACAGGAGGCCCTGAGCAGTACTTC	CASSPGGTGGPEQYF
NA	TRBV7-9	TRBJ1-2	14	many	TGTGCCAGCAGCTTAAAGGGGGTGGTTTCTGGCTACACCTTC	CASSLKGVVSGYTF
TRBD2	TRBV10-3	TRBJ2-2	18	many	TGTGCCATCAGTGTGAGACTGACTAGCGGGGTGAACACCGGGGAGCTGTTTTTT	CAISVRLTSGVNTGELFF
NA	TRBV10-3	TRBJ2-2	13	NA	TGTGCCATCAGTGAGGGGAGTACCGGGGAGCTGTTTTTT	CAISEGSTGELFF
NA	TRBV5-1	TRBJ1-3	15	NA	TGCGCCAGCAGCGGCCGGGACGACTCTGGAAACACCATATATTTT	CASSGRDDSGNTIYF
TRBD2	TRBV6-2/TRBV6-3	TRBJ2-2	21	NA	TGTGCCAGCAGTCCCAATTCACTGCCGGGACTAGCGGGGGAAAACACCGGGGAGCTGTTTTTT	CASSPNSLPGLAGENTGELFF
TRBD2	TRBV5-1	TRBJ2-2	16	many	TGCGCCAGCAGCTTGGAGGCTAGCGGGAACACCGGGGAGCTGTTTTTT	CASSLEASGNTGELFF
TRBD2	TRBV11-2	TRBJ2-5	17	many	TGTGCCAGCAGCCGCCGCGGGAGGGGCCGGGAGTTGGAGACCCAGTACTTC	CASSRRGRGRELETQYF
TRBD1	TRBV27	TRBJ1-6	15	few	TGTGCCAGCAAACTGGGGGGGACAGGGTTTTCACCCCTCCACTTT	CASKLGGTGFSPLHF
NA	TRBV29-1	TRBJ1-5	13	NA	TGCAGCATTGGGGAAGGGGGCAATCAGCCCCAGCATTTT	CSIGEGGNQPQHF
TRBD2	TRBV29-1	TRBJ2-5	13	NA	TGCAGCGTTTGGGGGGGGGTTAGAGAGACCCAGTACTTC	CSVWGGVRETQYF
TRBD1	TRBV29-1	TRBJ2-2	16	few	TGCAGCGTTGAAGGGACAGGGGGCGCTTTCACCGGGGAGCTGTTTTTT	CSVEGTGGAFTGELFF
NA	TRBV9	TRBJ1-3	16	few	TGTGCCAGCAGCGTAGCCTACAGGGCCTCTGGAAACACCATATATTTT	CASSVAYRASGNTIYF
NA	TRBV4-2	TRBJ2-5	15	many	TGTGCCAGCAGCCAATCTGACAGAGCCCAAGAGACCCAGTACTTC	CASSQSDRAQETQYF
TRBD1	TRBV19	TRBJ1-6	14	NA	TGTGCCAGTAAACCGGACAGGGGAGGTTTACCCCTCCACTTT	CASKPDRGGLPLHF
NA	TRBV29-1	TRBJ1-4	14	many	TGCAGCGTCGGGGAGGGGACGGGGGCTGAAAAACTGTTTTTT	CSVGEGTGAEKLFF
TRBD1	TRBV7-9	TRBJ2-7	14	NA	TGTGCCAGCAGGCCACGGGACAGGATCTACGAGCAGTACTTC	CASRPRDRIYEQYF
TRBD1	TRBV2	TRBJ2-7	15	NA	TGTGCCAGCAGGTCACGGGACAGGGGCGTGGGGGAGCAGTACTTC	CASRSRDRGVGEQYF
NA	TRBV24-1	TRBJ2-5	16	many	TGTGCCACCAGTGATCCCAACGGGGGACGACAAGAGACCCAGTACTTC	CATSDPNGGRQETQYF
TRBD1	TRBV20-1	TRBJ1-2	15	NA	TGCAGTGCTAGAGGTCCGGGACAGAGACCCTATGGCTACACCTTC	CSARGPGQRPYGYTF
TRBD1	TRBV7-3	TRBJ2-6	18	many	TGTGCCAGCAGCTTAAAGTCGGGACAGGGGACAGGGGCCAACGTCCTGACTTTC	CASSLKSGQGTGANVLTF
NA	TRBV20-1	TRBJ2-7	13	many	TGCAGTGCCCTAGCCAGTGGGAGTTACGAGCAGTACTTC	CSALASGSYEQYF
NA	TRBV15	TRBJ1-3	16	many	TGTGCCACCAGCAGCTTACACGTTCTGGGGGGAAACACCATATATTTT	CATSSLHVLGGNTIYF
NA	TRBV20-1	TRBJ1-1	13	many	TGCAGTGTGATCGGGGGCTGGAACACTGAAGCTTTCTTT	CSVIGGWNTEAFF
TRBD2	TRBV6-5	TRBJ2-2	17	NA	TGTGCCAGCAGTTACTCGGGCAGCGGGAGGATCACCGGGGAGCTGTTTTTT	CASSYSGSGRITGELFF
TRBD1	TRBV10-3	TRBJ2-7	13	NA	TGTGCCATCAGTGAAGACAGGGCTACGAAGCAGTACTTC	CAISEDRATKQYF
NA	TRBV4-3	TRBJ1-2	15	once	TGCGCCAGCAGCCAATTTTTGGAGGTGACTTATGGCTACACCTTC	CASSQFLEVTYGYTF
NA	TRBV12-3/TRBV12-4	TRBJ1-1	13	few	TGTGCCAGCAGTTTAAATATGGACACTGAAGCTTTCTTT	CASSLNMDTEAFF
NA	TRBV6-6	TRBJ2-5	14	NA	TGTGCCAGCACCCTCCCTCTGCGCCAAGAGACCCAGTACTTC	CASTLPLRQETQYF
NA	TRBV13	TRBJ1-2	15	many	TGTGCCAGCAGCTTAGGGGTGGCAGCTAACTATGGCTACACCTTC	CASSLGVAANYGYTF
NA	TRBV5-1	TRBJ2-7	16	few	TGTGCCAGCAGTCATTTCACGGGGGCTTCTCGCTACGAGCAGTACTTC	CASSHFTGASRYEQYF
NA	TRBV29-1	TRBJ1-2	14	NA	TGCAGCGTTGCGATTTCGGGAAGTAACTATGGCTACACCTTC	CSVAISGSNYGYTF
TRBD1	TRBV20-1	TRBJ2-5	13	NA	TGCAGTGCTAACCGGGACAGGGTCCAGCCCCAGTACTTC	CSANRDRVQPQYF
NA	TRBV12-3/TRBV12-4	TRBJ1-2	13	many	TGTGCCAGCAGCCCGCTCAGATACTATGGCTACACCTTC	CASSPLRYYGYTF
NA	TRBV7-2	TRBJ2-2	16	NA	TGTGCCAGCAGGCCGGGGGGCGGGATGATTCTACGGGAGCTGTTTTTT	CASRPGGGMILRELFF
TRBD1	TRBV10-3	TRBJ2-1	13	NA	TGTGCCATCTGGGACAGGGATTACAATGAGCAGTTCTTC	CAIWDRDYNEQFF
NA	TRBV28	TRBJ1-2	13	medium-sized	TGTGCCAGCAGTTTTGGGAATAACTATGGCTACACCTTC	CASSFGNNYGYTF
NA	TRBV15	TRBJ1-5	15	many	TGTGCCACCAGCAGAGATCTTCAGGATTATCAGCCCCAGCATTTT	CATSRDLQDYQPQHF
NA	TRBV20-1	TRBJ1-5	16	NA	TGCAGTGCTAGAGATCCCTACAGGGAGGACAATCAGCCCCAGCATTTT	CSARDPYREDNQPQHF
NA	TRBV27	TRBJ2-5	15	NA	TGTGCCAGCAGCGTATGGACTGGGTTCCAAGAGACCCAGTACTTC	CASSVWTGFQETQYF
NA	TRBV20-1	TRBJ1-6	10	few	TGCAGTCCCTCGGGTTCACCCCTCCACTTT	CSPSGSPLHF
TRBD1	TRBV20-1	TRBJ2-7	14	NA	TGCAGTGCCAATATCCCAGGGGGTTCAGGGGAGCAGTACTTC	CSANIPGGSGEQYF
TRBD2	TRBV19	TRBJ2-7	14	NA	TGTGCCAGTAGTATAACGGCGGGAGCCTACGAGCAGTACTTC	CASSITAGAYEQYF
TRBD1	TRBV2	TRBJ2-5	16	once	TGTGCCAGCACCGGGACAGGGAGATTATCCGAAGAGACCCAGTACTTC	CASTGTGRLSEETQYF
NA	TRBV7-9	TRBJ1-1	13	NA	TGTGCCAGCAGCTTAGACGGTGGGCACGAAGCTTTCTTT	CASSLDGGHEAFF
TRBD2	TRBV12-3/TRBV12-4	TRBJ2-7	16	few	TGTGCCAGCAGCCTGAGAGCGGGAGTTCGGTCCTACGAGCAGTACTTC	CASSLRAGVRSYEQYF
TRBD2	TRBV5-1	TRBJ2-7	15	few	TGCGCCAGCAGCTTGGATGGACTAGCGGGCTACGAGCAGTACTTC	CASSLDGLAGYEQYF
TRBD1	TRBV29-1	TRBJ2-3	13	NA	TGCAGCGTTGAAGCACAGGGGACAGATACGCAGTATTTT	CSVEAQGTDTQYF